This T cell receptor (beta chain) was sequenced in a study of blood T cell repertoires in COVID-19. Study in general: Specimens from acute and convalescent COVID-19 originated in the United States, Italy and Spain. T cells, B-cell-depleted T cells, or PBMCs supplied cDNA or gDNA.

This clone was found once. The CDR3 has 15 residues. From germline, CDR1 is KGHDR and CDR2 SFDVKD. After removal of 2 bases from V and 6 bases from J, the junction contained 4 bases not matched to a gene. As handled by the study authors: Amplified reference gene primers provided the basis for estimating nucleated cell counts. Profiled with immunoSEQ multiplex PCR; TCRdb holds only in-frame clones, not every one. V, J and clone size are taken as reported in that table, and D and trimming were inferred from the DNA itself. The repertoire holds roughly 230,000 clones, around four fifths seen once, with 5% to 8% in the top ten.

Sequencing was carried out using peripheral blood. This sequence originates from a woman aged 55-70 years with active or convalescent COVID-19. This chain uses TRBV24-1 with TRBJ2-2; 8 bases agree with TRBD1. CDR3 sequence reads: CATSDWTGWSGELFF. CDR3 nucleotide sequence: TGTGCCACCAGTGATTGGACAGGGTGGTCCGGGGAGCTGTTTTTT.